At least ten counts were recorded for the clone carrying this T cell receptor beta chain. Its antigen remains unknown. This entry comes from a study of T cells in Graves' hyperthyroidism and ophthalmopathy. Across the whole study: The blood sample was taken at first diagnosis, before treatment began.

It was RNA transcripts that yielded the amplified TCR beta CDR3 regions. A set of HTBI primers served as the primers for a first-round RT-PCR of the TCR CDR3. TCRdb reanalysed the multiplex PCR reads using MiXCR and keeps one entry per CDR3 protein. The sample gives about 520,000 distinct CDR3 sequences, approximately 24% of which show up once; about 11% is in the top ten. Study-wide points: The blood repertoire included most of the expanded thyroid clonotypes above 0.001.

Reasons for excluding patients were uncontrolled infection, other autoimmune disease, pregnancy or lactation. Thyroid ultrasound, orbital computed tomography, clinical symptoms, and serum thyroxine and TRAb underpinned diagnoses. The receptor comes from a woman in her twenties or thirties with Graves' ophthalmopathy. Sequenced sample: blood.

This CDR3 reads CASSERASSETQYF. For the CDR3, the DNA is TGTGCCAGCAGTGAACGGGCAAGTTCAGAGACCCAGTACTTC. The chain combines TRBV2 with TRBJ2-5, with unresolved D. The length of the CDR3 is 14 residues. The germline V and J ends were trimmed by 2 bases and 4 bases, with 11 bases remaining between them. Germline lookup yields CDR1 SNHLY and CDR2 FYNNEI.